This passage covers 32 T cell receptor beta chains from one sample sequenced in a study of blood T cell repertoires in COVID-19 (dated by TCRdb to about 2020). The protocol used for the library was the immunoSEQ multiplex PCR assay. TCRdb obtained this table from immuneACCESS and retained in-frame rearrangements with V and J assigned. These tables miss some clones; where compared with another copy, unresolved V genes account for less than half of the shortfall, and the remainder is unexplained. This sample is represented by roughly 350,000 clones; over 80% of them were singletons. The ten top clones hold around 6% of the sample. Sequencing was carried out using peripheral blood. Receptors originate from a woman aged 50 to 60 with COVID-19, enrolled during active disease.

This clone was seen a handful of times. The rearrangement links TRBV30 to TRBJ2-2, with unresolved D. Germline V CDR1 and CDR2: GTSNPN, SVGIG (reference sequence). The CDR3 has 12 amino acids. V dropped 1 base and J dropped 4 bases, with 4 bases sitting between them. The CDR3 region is CAWSGGTGELFF. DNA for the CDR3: TGTGCCTGGAGTGGAGGCACCGGGGAGCTGTTTTTT. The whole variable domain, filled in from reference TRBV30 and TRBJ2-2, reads SQTIHQWPATLVQPVGSPLSLECTVEGTSNPNLYWYRQAAGRGLQLLFYSVGIGQISSEVPQNLSASRPQDRQFILSSKKLLLSDSGFYLCAWSGGTGELFFGEGSRLTVL.

The CDR3: CASSLGFRTTYNEQFF. In DNA, the CDR3 is TGTGCCAGCAGTTTAGGGTTCAGGACTACCTACAATGAGCAGTTCTTC. The chain links TRBV28 to TRBJ2-1; the D gene is possibly TRBD2 (6 bases). This CDR3 has 16 amino acids. CDR1 is MDHEN, CDR2 SYDVKM, per germline. The V end was cut by 2 bases, the J end by 2 bases, with 13 bases between.

CDR3 residues: CSVTSSDTSTDTQYF. DNA of the CDR3: TGCAGCGTTACCTCTTCAGACACCAGCACAGATACGCAGTATTTT. The gene calls are TRBV29-1 and TRBJ2-3; no firm D call. The CDR3 length is 15 residues. Trimming left V 5 bases short and J 0 bases short, with 15 bases between. Germline V lookup: CDR1 SQVTM, CDR2 ANQGSEA.

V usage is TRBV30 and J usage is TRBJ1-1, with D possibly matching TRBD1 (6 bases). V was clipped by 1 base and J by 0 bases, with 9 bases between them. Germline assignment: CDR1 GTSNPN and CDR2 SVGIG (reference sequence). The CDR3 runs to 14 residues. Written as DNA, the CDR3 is TGTGCCTGGAGTGCGGGACACCTGAACACTGAAGCTTTCTTT. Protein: CAWSAGHLNTEAFF.

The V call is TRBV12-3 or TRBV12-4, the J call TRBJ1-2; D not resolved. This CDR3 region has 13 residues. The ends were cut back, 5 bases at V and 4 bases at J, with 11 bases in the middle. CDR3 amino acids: CASSPGSSYGYTF. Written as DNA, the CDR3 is TGTGCCAGCAGTCCCGGGAGCTCCTATGGCTACACCTTC.

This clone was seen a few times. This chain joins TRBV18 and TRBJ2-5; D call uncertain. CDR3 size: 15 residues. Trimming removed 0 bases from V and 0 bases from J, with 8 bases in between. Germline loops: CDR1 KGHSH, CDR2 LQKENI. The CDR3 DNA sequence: TGTGCCAGCTCACCACCTGTAAACTACCAAGAGACCCAGTACTTC. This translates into CASSPPVNYQETQYF. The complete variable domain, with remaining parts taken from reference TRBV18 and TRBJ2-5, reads NAGVMQNPRHLVRRRGQEARLRCSPMKGHSHVYWYRQLPEEGLKFMVYLQKENIIDESGMPKERFSAEFPKEGPSILRIQQVVRGDSAAYFCASSPPVNYQETQYFGPGTRLLVL.

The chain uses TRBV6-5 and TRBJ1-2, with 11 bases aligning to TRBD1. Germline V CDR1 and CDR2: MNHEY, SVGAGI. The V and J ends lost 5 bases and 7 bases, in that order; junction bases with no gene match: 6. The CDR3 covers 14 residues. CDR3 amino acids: CASSISGTGGGYTF. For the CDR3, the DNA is TGTGCCAGCAGTATTTCCGGGACAGGGGGTGGCTACACCTTC.

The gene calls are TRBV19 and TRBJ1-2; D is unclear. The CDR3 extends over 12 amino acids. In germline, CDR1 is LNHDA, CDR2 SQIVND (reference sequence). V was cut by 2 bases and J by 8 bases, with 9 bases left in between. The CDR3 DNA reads TGTGCCAGTAGTATAAATTCGGAGGGCTACACCTTC. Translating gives CASSINSEGYTF.

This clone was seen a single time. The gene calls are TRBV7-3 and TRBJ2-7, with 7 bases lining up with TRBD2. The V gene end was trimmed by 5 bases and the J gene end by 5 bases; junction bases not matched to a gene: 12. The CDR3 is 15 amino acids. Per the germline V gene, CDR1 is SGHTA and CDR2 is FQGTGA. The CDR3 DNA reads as TGTGCCAGCAGCCCAACGGGAGGTAGGGGCGACGAGCAGTACTTC. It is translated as CASSPTGGRGDEQYF.

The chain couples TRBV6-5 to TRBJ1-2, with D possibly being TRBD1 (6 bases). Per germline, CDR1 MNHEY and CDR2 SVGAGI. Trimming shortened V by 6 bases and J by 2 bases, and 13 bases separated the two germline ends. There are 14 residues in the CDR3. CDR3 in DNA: TGTGCCAGCAGAGGACAGTCTTCCAACTATGGCTACACCTTC. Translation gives CASRGQSSNYGYTF.

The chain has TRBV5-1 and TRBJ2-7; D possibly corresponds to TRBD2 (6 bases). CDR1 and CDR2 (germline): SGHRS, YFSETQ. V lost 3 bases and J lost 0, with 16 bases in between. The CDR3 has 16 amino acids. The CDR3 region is CASSSIYAGTSYEQYF. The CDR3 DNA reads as TGCGCCAGCAGCTCCATCTATGCGGGGACCTCCTACGAGCAGTACTTC.

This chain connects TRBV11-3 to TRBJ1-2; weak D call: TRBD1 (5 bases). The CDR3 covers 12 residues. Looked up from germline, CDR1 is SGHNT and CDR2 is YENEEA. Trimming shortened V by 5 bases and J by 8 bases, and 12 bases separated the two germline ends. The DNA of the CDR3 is TGTGCCAGCAGCATCAGGGTGGAGGGCTACACCTTC. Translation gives CASSIRVEGYTF.

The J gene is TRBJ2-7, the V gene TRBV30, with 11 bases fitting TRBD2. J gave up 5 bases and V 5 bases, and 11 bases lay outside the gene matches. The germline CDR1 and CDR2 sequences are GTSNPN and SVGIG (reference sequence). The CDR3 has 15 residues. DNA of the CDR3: TGTGCCTGGTTGCCGACTAGCGGGAAGGGGCACGAGCAGTACTTC. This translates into CAWLPTSGKGHEQYF.

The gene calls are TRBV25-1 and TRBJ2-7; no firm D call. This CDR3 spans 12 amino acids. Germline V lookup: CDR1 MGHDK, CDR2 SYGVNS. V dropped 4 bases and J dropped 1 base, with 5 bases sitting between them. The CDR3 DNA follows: TGTGCCAGCAGTGCGGTATCCTACGAGCAGTACTTC. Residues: CASSAVSYEQYF.

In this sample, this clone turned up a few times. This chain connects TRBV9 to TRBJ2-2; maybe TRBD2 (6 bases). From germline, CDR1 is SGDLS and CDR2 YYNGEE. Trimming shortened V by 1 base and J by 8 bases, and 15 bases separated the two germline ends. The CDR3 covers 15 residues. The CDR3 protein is CASSVRRDSPGELFF. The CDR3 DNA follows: TGTGCCAGCAGCGTAAGGAGGGATTCCCCGGGGGAGCTGTTTTTT.

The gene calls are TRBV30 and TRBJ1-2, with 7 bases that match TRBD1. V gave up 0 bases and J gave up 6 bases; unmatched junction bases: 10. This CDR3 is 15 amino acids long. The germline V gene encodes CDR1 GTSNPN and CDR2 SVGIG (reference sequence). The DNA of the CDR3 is TGTGCCTGGAGTGTGGGACAGAATAATTATGATGGCTACACCTTC. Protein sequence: CAWSVGQNNYDGYTF.

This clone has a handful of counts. CDR3 sequence (DNA): TGTGCCAGCAGCCCGTGGACAGGGGATTCTATTACTGGGGCCAACGTCCTGACTTTC. It is translated as CASSPWTGDSITGANVLTF. The chain uses TRBV7-6 and TRBJ2-6; TRBD1 agrees at 9 bases. V was clipped by 5 bases and J by 2 bases; unmatched bases: 13. CDR3 length: 19 residues. From germline, CDR1 is SGHVS and CDR2 FNYEAQ.

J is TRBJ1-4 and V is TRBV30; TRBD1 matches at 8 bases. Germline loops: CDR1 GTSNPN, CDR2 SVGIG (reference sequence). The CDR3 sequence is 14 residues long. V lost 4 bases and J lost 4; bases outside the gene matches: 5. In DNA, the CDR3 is TGTGCCTGGACGACAGGGGTTTTTAATGAAAAACTGTTTTTT. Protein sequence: CAWTTGVFNEKLFF.

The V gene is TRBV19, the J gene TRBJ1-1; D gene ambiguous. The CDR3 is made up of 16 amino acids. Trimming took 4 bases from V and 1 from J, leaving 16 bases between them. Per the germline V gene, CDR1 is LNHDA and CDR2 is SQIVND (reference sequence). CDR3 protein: CASSTLAGRGNTEAFF. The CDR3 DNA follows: TGTGCCAGTAGTACCCTAGCCGGTCGGGGGAACACTGAAGCTTTCTTT.

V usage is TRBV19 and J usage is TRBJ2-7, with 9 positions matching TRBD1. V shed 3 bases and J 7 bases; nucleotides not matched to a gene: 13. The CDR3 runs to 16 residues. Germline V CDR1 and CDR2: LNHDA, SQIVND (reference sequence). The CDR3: CASSMARWDRVREQYF. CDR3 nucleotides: TGTGCCAGTAGTATGGCTCGTTGGGACAGGGTGAGAGAGCAGTACTTC.

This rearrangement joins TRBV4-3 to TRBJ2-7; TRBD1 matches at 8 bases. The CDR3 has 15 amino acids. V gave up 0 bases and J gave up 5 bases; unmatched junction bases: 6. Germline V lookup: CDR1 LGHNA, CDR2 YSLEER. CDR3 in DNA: TGCGCCAGCAGCCAAGATAGGCAGGGGGCCGACGAGCAGTACTTC. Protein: CASSQDRQGADEQYF.

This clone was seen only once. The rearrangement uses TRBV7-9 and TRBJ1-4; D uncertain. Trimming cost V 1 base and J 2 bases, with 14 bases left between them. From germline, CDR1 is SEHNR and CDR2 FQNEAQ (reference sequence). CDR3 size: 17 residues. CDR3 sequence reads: CASSLGQASRTNEKLFF. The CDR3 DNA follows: TGTGCCAGCAGCTTAGGCCAGGCGAGCCGCACTAATGAAAAACTGTTTTTT.

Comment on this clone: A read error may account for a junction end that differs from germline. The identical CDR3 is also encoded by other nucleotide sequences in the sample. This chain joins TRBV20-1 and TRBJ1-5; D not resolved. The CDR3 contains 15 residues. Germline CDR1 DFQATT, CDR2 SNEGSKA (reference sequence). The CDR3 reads CSASLRQNSNQPQHF. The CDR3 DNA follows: TGTAGTGCTAGTCTTAGACAAAATAGCAATCAGCCCCAGCATTTT.

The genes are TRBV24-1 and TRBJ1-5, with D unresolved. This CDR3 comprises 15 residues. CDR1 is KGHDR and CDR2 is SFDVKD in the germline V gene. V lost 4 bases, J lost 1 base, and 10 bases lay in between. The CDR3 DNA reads TGTGCCACCAGTGACCCCAAGCTAAGCAATCAGCCCCAGCATTTT. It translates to CATSDPKLSNQPQHF.

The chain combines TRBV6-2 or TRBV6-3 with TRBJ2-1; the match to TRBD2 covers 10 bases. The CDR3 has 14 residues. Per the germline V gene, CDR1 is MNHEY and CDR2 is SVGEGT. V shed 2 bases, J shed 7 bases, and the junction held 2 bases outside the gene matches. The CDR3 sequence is CASSYSGRGNEQFF. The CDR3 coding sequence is TGTGCCAGCAGTTACAGCGGGAGGGGGAATGAGCAGTTCTTC.

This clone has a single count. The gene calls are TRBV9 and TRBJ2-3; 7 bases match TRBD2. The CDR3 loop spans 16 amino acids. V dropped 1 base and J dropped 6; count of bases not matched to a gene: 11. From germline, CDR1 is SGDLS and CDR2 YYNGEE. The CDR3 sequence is CASSVRIARGVDTQYF. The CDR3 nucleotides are TGTGCCAGCAGCGTACGTATTGCTCGGGGGGTCGATACGCAGTATTTT.

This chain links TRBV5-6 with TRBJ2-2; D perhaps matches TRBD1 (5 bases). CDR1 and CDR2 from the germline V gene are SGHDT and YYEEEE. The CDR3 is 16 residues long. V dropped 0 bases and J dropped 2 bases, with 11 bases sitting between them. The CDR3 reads CASSLEKGSNTGELFF. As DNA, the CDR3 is TGTGCCAGCAGCTTGGAAAAGGGGTCTAACACCGGGGAGCTGTTTTTT.

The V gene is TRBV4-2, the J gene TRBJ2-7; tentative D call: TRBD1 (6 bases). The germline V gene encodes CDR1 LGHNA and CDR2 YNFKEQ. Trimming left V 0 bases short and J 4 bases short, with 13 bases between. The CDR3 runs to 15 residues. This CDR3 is CASSQDVQGTYEQYF. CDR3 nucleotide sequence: TGTGCCAGCAGCCAAGATGTGCAGGGGACATACGAGCAGTACTTC.

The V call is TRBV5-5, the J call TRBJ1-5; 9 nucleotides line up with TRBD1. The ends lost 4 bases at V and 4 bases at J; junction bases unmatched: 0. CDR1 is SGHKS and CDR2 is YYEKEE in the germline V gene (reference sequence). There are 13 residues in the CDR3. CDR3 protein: CASSGQGNQPQHF. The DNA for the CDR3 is TGTGCCAGCAGCGGACAGGGGAATCAGCCCCAGCATTTT. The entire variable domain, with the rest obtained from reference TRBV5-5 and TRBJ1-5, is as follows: DAGVTQSPTHLIKTRGQQVTLRCSPISGHKSVSWYQQVLGQGPQFIFQYYEKEERGRGNFPDRFSARQFPNYSSELNVNALLLGDSALYLCASSGQGNQPQHFGDGTRLSIL.

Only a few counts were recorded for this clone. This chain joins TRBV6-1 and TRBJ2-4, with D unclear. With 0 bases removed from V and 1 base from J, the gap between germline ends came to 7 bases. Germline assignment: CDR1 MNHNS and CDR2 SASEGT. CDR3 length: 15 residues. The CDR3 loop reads CASSEALRAKNIQYF. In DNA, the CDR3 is TGTGCCAGCAGTGAAGCGCTCAGGGCCAAAAACATTCAGTACTTC.

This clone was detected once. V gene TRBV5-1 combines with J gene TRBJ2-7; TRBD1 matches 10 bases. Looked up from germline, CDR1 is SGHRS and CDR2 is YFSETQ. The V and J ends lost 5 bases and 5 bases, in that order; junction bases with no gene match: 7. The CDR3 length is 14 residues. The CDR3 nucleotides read TGCGCCAGCAGACCGGGACAGGGGAACCACGAGCAGTACTTC. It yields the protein CASRPGQGNHEQYF.

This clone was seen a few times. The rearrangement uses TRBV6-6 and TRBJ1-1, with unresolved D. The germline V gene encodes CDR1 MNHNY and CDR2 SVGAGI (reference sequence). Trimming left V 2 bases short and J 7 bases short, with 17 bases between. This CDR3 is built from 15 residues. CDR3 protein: CASSYPNSGLNEAFF. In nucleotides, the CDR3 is TGTGCCAGCAGTTACCCGAACTCGGGGTTGAATGAAGCTTTCTTT.